Here is one T cell receptor (beta chain) with its context. Its target is not known. With 60 Vbeta and 13 Jbeta primers, the PCR was carried out. The data were produced by immunoSEQ multiplex PCR, yet TCRdb's version contains in-frame clones alone and is incomplete. The sample shows some 160,000 clones, roughly 79% of them seen only once. The source of the sample is a study of cytomegalovirus exposure and HLA in healthy donors. Study background: Researchers previously reported finding fewer than 120 million unique TCR beta sequences from 170 million or so T cells. Study-level findings and limits: For TCR beta chains, V- and J-gene trimming was later linked to a missense DCLRE1C variant. Owing to their indistinguishability, certain V segments, notably TRBV6-2 and TRBV6-3, were excluded.

The CDR3 consists of 14 residues. Deletions cut 5 bases from V and 9 bases from J, with 20 bases between. Germline CDR1 SQVTM, CDR2 ANQGSEA. The genes are TRBV29-1 and TRBJ1-5; weak D call: TRBD1 (6 bases). This TCR came from a man in his forties in good health and CMV-seronegative. The specimen was PBMCs. CDR3: CSVSDGQGSRPQHF. CDR3 sequence (DNA): TGCAGCGTTTCTGATGGCCAGGGGTCAAGGCCCCAGCATTTT. Looking up the rest from reference TRBV29-1 and TRBJ1-5 gives the full variable domain: SAVISQKPSRDICQRGTSLTIQCQVDSQVTMMFWYRQQPGQSLTLIATANQGSEATYESGFVIDKFPISRPNLTFSTLTVSNMSPEDSSIYLCSVSDGQGSRPQHFGDGTRLSIL.